The clone carrying this TCR beta chain was detected once. Antigen unknown. Produced via immunoSEQ multiplex PCR; TCRdb's table is partial and in-frame only. Here the sample spans a few hundred thousand clones, 75% to 90% being singletons. Separation from the roughly 700-subject first cohort characterized the roughly 110-subject validation cohort, to which the donors belonged. V was clipped by 6 bases and J by 6 bases; unmatched bases: 11. Per germline, CDR1 MNHNS and CDR2 SASEGT. CDR3 size: 15 residues. The data are from a study of cytomegalovirus exposure and HLA in healthy donors. About the research overall: The same platform used for the 500 to 850 first-cohort repertoires was also used for the 95 to 150 validation repertoires, as a later analysis reported.

General observations from the study: The listing of roughly 160 TCR beta chains classed them as cytomegalovirus-associated. A later analysis found first-cohort TCR clusters tended to co-occur in the approximately 120 validation repertoires.

The sequencing input was PBMCs. This TCR came from a young woman in good health and CMV-seronegative. The gene calls are TRBV6-1 and TRBJ2-7; 10 positions agree with TRBD1. Here the CDR3 reads CASSGTLDRGAEQYF. In DNA form, the CDR3 reads TGTGCCAGCAGCGGAACGCTGGACAGGGGGGCCGAGCAGTACTTC.